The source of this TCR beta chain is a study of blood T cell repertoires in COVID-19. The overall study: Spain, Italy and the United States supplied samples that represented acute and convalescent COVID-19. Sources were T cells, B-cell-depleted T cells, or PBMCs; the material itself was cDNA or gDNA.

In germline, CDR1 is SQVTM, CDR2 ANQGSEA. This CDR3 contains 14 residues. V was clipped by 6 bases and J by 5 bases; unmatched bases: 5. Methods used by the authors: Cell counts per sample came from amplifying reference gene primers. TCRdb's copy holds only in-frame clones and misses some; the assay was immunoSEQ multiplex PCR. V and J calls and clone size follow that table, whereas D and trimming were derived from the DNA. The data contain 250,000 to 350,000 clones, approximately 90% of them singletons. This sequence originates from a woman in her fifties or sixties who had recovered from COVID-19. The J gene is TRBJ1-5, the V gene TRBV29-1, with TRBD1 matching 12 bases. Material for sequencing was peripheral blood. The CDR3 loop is CSVGWDRGHQPQHF. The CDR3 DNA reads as TGCAGCGTGGGGTGGGACAGGGGGCATCAGCCCCAGCATTTT.